Here is one T cell receptor beta chain with its context. The CDR3 consists of 17 residues. Germline V lookup: CDR1 SGHAT, CDR2 FQNNGV. The V and J ends lost 2 bases and 5 bases respectively, with 21 bases between them. As processed by the authors: Amplified reference gene primers provided the basis for estimating nucleated cell counts. TCRdb's copy holds only in-frame clones and misses some; the assay was immunoSEQ multiplex PCR. V and J calls and clone size are copied from that table; D and trimming were computed from the DNA. The sample consists of under 200,000 clones, approximately 82% of them appearing once. These data belong to a study of blood T cell repertoires in COVID-19.

Sample: PBMCs or T cells enriched from blood (not recorded which). The sequence was collected from a woman aged 60-70 years with acute COVID-19. The chain is built from TRBV11-2 and TRBJ2-5, with D perhaps TRBD2 (5 bases). DNA of the CDR3: TGTGCCAGCAGCTTAAATAGCGCGAGAGCAGCCTCGGAGACCCAGTACTTC. Residues: CASSLNSARAASETQYF.